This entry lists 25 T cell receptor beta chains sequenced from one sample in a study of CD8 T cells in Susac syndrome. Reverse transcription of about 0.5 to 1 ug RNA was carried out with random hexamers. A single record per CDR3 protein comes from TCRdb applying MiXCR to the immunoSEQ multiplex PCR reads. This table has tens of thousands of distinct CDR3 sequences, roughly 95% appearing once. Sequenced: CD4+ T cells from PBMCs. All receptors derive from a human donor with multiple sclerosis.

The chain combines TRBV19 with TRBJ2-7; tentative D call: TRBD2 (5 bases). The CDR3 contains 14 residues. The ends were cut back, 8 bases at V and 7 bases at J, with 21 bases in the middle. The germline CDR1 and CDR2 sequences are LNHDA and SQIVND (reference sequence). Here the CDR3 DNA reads TGTGCCAGTGGGTCAACCGGACTTATGGGGGAGCAGTACTTC. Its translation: CASGSTGLMGEQYF.

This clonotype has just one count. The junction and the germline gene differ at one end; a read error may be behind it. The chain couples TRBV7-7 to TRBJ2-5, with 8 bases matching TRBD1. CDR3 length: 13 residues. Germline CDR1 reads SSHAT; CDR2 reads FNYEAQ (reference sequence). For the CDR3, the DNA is TGTGCTAGCAGCTTAGAACAGGGGGGGACCCAGTACTTC. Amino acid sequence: CASSLEQGGTQYF. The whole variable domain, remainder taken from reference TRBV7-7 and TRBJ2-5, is GAGVSQSPRYKVTKRGQDVTLRCDPISSHATLYWYQQALGQGPEFLTYFNYEAQPDKSGLPSDRFSAERPEGSISTLTIQRTEQRDSAMYRCASSLEQGGTQYFGPGTRLLVL.

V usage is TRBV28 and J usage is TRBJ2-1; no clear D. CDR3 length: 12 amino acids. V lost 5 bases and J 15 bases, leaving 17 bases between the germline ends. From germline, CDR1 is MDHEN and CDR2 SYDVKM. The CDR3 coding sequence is TGTGCCAGCAGTGTGCCGGACGGAGAATGGTTCTTC. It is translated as CASSVPDGEWFF.

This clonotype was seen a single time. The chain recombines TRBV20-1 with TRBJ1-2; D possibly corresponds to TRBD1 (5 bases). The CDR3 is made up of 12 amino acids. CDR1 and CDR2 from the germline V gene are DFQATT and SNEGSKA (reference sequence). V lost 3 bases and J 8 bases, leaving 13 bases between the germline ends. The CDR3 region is CSARRGAGGYTF. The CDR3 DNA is TGCAGTGCTAGGAGGGGTGCGGGAGGCTACACCTTC.

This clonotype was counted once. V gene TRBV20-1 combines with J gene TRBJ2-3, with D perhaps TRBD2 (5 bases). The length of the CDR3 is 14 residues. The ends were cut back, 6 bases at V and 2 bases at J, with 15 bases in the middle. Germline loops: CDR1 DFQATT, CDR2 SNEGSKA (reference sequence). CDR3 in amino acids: CSAQGFGNTDTQYF. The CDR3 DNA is TGCAGTGCGCAAGGGTTCGGGAACACAGATACGCAGTATTTT.

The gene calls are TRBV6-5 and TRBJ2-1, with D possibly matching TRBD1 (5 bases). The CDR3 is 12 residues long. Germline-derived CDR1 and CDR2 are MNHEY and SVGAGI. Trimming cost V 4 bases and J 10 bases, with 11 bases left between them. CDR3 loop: CASSFRAGEQFF. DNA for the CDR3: TGTGCCAGCAGTTTCAGGGCCGGGGAGCAGTTCTTC.

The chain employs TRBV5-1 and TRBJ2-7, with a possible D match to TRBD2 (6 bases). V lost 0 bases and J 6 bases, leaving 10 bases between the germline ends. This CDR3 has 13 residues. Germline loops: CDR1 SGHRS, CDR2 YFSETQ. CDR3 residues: CASSLVSGVEQYF. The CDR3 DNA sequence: TGCGCCAGCAGCTTGGTTTCGGGGGTCGAGCAGTACTTC.

The chain's CDR3 is CASTLRWGLRGYTF. DNA of the CDR3: TGTGCCAGCACCCTCCGATGGGGGCTGCGAGGCTACACCTTC. The chain combines TRBV12-3 or TRBV12-4 with TRBJ1-2; tentatively, D is TRBD1 (6 bases). Trimming left V 7 bases short and J 8 bases short, with 20 bases between. The CDR3 contains 14 residues.

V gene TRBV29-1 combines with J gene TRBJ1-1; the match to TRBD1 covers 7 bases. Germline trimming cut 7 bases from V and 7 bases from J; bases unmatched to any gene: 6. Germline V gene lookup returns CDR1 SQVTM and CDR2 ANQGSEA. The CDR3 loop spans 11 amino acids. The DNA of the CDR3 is TGCAGCGGAAAACAGGGGATTGAAGCTTTCTTT. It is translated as CSGKQGIEAFF. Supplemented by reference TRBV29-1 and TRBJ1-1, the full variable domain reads SAVISQKPSRDICQRGTSLTIQCQVDSQVTMMFWYRQQPGQSLTLIATANQGSEATYESGFVIDKFPISRPNLTFSTLTVSNMSPEDSSIYLCSGKQGIEAFFGQGTRLTVV.

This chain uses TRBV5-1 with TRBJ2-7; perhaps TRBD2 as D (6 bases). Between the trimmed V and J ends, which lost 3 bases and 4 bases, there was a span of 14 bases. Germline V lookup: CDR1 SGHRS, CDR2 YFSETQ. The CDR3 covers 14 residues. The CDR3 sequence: CASSSQGLAYEQYF. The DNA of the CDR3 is TGCGCCAGCAGCTCTCAGGGACTCGCGTACGAGCAGTACTTC.

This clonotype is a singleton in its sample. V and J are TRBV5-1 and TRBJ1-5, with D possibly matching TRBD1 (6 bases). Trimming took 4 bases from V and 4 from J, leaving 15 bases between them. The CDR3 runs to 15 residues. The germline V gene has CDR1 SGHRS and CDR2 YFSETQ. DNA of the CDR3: TGCGCCAGCAGCCCCTTGGGGGCCGATAATCAGCCCCAGCATTTT. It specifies CASSPLGADNQPQHF.

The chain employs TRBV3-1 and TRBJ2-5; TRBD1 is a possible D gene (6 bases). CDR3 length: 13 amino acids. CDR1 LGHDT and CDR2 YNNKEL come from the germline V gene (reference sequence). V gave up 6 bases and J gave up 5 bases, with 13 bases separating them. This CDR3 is CASSPTGRETQYF. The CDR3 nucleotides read TGTGCCAGCAGTCCTACAGGGCGGGAGACCCAGTACTTC.

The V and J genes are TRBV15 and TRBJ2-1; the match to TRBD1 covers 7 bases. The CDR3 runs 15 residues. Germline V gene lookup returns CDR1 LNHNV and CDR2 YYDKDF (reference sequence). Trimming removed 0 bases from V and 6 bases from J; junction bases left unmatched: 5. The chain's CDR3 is CATSRDGTAFNEQFF. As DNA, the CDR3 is TGTGCCACCAGCAGAGATGGGACAGCTTTCAATGAGCAGTTCTTC.

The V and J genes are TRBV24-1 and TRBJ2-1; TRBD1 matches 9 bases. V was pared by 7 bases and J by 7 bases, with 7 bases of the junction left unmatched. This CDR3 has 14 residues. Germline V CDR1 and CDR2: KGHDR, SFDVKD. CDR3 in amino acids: CATRRQGGENEQFF. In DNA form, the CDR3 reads TGTGCCACCAGACGACAGGGGGGGGAAAATGAGCAGTTCTTC.

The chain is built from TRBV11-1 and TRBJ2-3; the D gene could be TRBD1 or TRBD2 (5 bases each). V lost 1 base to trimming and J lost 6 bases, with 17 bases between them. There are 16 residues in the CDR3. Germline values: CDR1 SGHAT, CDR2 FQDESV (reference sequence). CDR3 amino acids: CASSLGVQGPFDTQYF. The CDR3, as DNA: TGTGCCAGCAGCTTAGGAGTTCAGGGACCTTTCGATACGCAGTATTTT.

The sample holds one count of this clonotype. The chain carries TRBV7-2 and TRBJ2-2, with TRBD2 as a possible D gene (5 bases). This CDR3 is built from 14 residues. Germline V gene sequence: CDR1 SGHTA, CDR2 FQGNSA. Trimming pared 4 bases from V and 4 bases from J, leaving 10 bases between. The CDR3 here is CASSYTRTTGELFF. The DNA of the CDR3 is TGTGCCAGCAGCTACACTAGGACCACCGGGGAGCTGTTTTTT.

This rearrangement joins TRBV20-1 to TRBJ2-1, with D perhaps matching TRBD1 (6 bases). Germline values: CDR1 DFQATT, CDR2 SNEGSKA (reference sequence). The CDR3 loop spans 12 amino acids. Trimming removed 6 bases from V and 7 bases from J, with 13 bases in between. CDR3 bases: TGCAGTGCCTGGGGGCAGAGAAATGAGCAGTTCTTC. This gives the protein CSAWGQRNEQFF.

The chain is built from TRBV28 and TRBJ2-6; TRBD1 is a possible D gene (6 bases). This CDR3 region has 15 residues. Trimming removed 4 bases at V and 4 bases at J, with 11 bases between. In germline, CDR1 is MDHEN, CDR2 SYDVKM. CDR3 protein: CASSYYRAGANVLTF. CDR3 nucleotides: TGTGCCAGCAGTTACTACAGGGCCGGGGCCAACGTCCTGACTTTC.

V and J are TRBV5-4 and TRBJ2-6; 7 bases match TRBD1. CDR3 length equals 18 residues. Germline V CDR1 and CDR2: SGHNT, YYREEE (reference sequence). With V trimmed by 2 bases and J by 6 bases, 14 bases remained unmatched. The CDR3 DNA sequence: TGTGCCAGCAGCTTCCCGAGACAGGGTAACGTGCTGGCCAACGTCCTGACTTTC. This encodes CASSFPRQGNVLANVLTF.

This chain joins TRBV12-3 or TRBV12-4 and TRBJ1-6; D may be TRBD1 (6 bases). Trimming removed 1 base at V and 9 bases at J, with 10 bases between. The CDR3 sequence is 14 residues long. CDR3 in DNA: TGTGCCAGCAGTTTAGACAGGGAAGGTTCACCCCTCCACTTT. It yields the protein CASSLDREGSPLHF.

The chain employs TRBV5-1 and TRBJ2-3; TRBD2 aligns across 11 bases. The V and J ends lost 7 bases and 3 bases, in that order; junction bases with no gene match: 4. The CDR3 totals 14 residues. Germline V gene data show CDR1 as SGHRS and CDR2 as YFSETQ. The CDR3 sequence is CASGLAGGTDTQYF. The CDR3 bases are TGCGCCAGCGGACTAGCGGGCGGGACAGATACGCAGTATTTT.

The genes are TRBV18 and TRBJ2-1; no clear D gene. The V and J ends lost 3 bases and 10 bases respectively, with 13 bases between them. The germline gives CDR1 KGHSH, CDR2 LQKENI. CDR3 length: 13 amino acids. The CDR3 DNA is TGTGCCAGCTCACCCCCGTTGCGGACCGAGCAGTTCTTC. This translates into CASSPPLRTEQFF.

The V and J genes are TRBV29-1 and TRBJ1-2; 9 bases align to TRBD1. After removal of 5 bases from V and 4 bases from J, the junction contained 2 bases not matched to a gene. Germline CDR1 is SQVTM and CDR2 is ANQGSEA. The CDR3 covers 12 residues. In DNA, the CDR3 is TGCAGCGTTTCGGGACAGGGCTATGGCTACACCTTC. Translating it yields CSVSGQGYGYTF. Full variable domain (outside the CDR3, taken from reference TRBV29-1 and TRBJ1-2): SAVISQKPSRDICQRGTSLTIQCQVDSQVTMMFWYRQQPGQSLTLIATANQGSEATYESGFVIDKFPISRPNLTFSTLTVSNMSPEDSSIYLCSVSGQGYGYTFGSGTRLTVV.

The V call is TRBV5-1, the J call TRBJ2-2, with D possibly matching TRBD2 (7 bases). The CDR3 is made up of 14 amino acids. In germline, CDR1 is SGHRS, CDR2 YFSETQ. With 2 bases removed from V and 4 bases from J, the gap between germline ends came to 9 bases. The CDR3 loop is CASSFRGATGELFF. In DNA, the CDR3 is TGCGCCAGCAGCTTCCGGGGGGCCACCGGGGAGCTGTTTTTT.

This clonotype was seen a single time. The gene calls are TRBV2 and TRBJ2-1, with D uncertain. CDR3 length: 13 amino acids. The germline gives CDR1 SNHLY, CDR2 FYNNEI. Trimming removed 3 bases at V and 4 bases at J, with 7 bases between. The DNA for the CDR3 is TGTGCCAGCAGTGATGGACCTTACAATGAGCAGTTCTTC. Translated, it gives CASSDGPYNEQFF.